This T cell receptor (beta chain) was obtained from a study of Tregs in tolerant kidney transplant recipients. Unstimulated regulatory T cells (CD4+CD25+CD127-), CD4+CD25- non-regulatory cells, CD4 and CD8 cells were FACS-sorted from thawed PBMCs. In regard to this clone: As yet, its antigen is unknown.

The CDR3 extends over 15 amino acids. V lost 4 bases to trimming and J lost 4 bases; unmatched junction nucleotides: 9. Germline CDR1 and CDR2: SQVTM and ANQGSEA. Points from the study as a whole: Findings come from small patient numbers and require larger validation.

Only in-frame clones appear in the TCRdb table, and some are missing; sequencing was by immunoSEQ multiplex PCR. The sample yields roughly 49,000 clones, less than 95% seen once. The sample consisted of Tregs from blood. This receptor was taken from a human donor in good health. This chain connects TRBV29-1 to TRBJ2-3; 9 bases map to TRBD2. The CDR3 region is CSVVLAGGGADTQYF. CDR3 sequence (DNA): TGCAGCGTTGTTCTGGCGGGGGGGGGCGCAGATACGCAGTATTTT.